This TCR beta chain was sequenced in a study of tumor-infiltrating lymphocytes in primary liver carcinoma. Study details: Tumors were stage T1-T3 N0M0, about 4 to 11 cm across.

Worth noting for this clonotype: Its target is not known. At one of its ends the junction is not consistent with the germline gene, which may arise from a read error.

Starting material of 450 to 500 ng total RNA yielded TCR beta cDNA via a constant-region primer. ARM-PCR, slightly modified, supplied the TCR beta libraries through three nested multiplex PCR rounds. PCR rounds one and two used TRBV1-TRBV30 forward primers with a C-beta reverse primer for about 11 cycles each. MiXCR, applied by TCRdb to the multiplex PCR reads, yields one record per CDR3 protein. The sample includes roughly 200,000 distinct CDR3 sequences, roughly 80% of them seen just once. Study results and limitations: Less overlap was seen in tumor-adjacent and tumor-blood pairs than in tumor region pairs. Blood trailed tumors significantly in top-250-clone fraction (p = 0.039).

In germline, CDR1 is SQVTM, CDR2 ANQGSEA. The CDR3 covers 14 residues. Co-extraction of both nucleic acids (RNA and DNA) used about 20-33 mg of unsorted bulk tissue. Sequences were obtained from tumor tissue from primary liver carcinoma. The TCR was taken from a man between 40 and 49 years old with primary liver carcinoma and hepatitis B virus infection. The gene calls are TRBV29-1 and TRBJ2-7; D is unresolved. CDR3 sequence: CSVWTAQSSYERYF. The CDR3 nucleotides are TGCAGCGTATGGACGGCCCAAAGCTCCTACGAGCGGTACTTC.